The clone carrying this T cell receptor beta chain was seen only a few times. TCRdb re-analysed the 5' RACE reads in MiXCR, keeping a single row per CDR3 protein. The sample has under 50,000 distinct CDR3 sequences, approximately 6.3% seen once. The sample comes from a study of T cells after yellow fever vaccination. Points from the study as a whole: There was a small share of clonotypes that showed up in both the CD4 and CD8 compartments. Sorting of memory subsets on day 0 yielded almost no detectable vaccine-responding clonotypes. Post-booster reappearance was seen for most primary-vaccination clones (around 96% CD4, about 88% CD8). FACS-sorted repertoires might harbor abundant contaminating clonotypes from the bulk population.

Germline V gene lookup returns CDR1 SGHTA and CDR2 FQGNSA. Trimming left V 6 bases short and J 0 bases short, with 12 bases between. The CDR3 length is 15 residues. V gene TRBV7-2 combines with J gene TRBJ1-3; no clear D. Here the sequenced sample was PBMCs, either bulk or a sorted T-cell subset (CD4+, CD8+, memory, or dextramer-sorted; not recorded which), taken 45 days after the yellow fever booster vaccination. This TCR derives from a man aged 25-45 years who received the YFV17D yellow fever vaccine. The CDR3 spells CASSSNRISGNTIYF. In DNA form, the CDR3 reads TGTGCCAGCAGTTCCAACCGGATCTCTGGAAACACCATATATTTT.